A selection of T cell receptor beta chains follows, all from one sample in a study of cytomegalovirus exposure and HLA in healthy donors. Profiled with immunoSEQ multiplex PCR; TCRdb holds only in-frame clones, not every one. The sample carries approximately 190,000 clones, around 90% recorded once. Sequenced input: PBMCs. The receptors were gathered from a boy aged 2 to 9 in good health and CMV-seronegative. CDR3s include the opening cysteine and the closing phenylalanine or tryptophan. Fields, in order: J gene, clone size, V gene, D gene, CDR3 protein, CDR3 DNA. D genes are given only for firm matches. The size entry is marked missing in some rows and otherwise reads once, few, many or a size class.

J gene: TRBJ2-5
clone size: -
V gene: TRBV5-6
D gene: TRBD1
CDR3 protein: CASGPRTGQGQETQYF
CDR3 DNA: TGTGCCAGCGGCCCCCGGACAGGACAAGGCCAAGAGACCCAGTACTTC

J gene: TRBJ1-1
clone size: -
V gene: TRBV5-1
D gene: TRBD1
CDR3 protein: CASSSTGGTEAFF
CDR3 DNA: TGCGCCAGCAGCTCAACAGGGGGCACTGAAGCTTTCTTT

J gene: TRBJ2-5
clone size: -
V gene: TRBV5-4
D gene: -
CDR3 protein: CASSPSEDFLQETQYF
CDR3 DNA: TGTGCCAGCAGCCCCAGCGAGGATTTCCTACAAGAGACCCAGTACTTC

J gene: TRBJ1-2
clone size: -
V gene: TRBV28
D gene: -
CDR3 protein: CASSDNGGANYGYTF
CDR3 DNA: TGTGCCAGCAGTGATAACGGGGGAGCTAACTATGGCTACACCTTC

J gene: TRBJ2-1
clone size: -
V gene: TRBV5-4
D gene: -
CDR3 protein: CASRLRTNNEQFF
CDR3 DNA: TGTGCCAGCAGGTTGAGGACTAACAATGAGCAGTTCTTC

J gene: TRBJ2-1
clone size: once
V gene: TRBV4-1
D gene: TRBD2
CDR3 protein: CASSLIAGGTKDEQFF
CDR3 DNA: TGCGCCAGCAGCCTGATAGCGGGGGGCACTAAGGATGAGCAGTTCTTC

J gene: TRBJ2-1
clone size: -
V gene: TRBV28
D gene: TRBD2
CDR3 protein: CASSFPISSGRGTNEQFF
CDR3 DNA: TGTGCCAGCAGTTTCCCTATCTCTAGCGGGCGGGGAACAAATGAGCAGTTCTTC

J gene: TRBJ2-7
clone size: -
V gene: TRBV29-1
D gene: -
CDR3 protein: CSVEGPSYEQYF
CDR3 DNA: TGCAGCGTTGAAGGGCCGTCCTACGAGCAGTACTTC

J gene: TRBJ2-3
clone size: -
V gene: TRBV9
D gene: TRBD2
CDR3 protein: CASSPPPSGYGTDTQYF
CDR3 DNA: TGTGCCAGCAGCCCCCCCCCTAGCGGGTATGGGACAGATACGCAGTATTTT

J gene: TRBJ2-1
clone size: once
V gene: TRBV7-9
D gene: -
CDR3 protein: CASSLKLASYNEQFF
CDR3 DNA: TGTGCCAGCAGCTTAAAACTAGCCAGCTACAATGAGCAGTTCTTC

J gene: TRBJ2-7
clone size: once
V gene: TRBV7-8
D gene: TRBD1
CDR3 protein: CASSTDRAEQYF
CDR3 DNA: TGTGCCAGCAGCACCGACAGGGCCGAGCAGTACTTC

J gene: TRBJ2-5
clone size: -
V gene: TRBV4-1
D gene: TRBD2
CDR3 protein: CASSQIAGVETQYF
CDR3 DNA: TGCGCCAGCAGCCAAATAGCGGGAGTAGAGACCCAGTACTTC

J gene: TRBJ2-5
clone size: -
V gene: TRBV16
D gene: TRBD1
CDR3 protein: CASSLGQGSETQYF
CDR3 DNA: TGTGCCAGCAGCCTCGGACAGGGTTCAGAGACCCAGTACTTC

J gene: TRBJ1-1
clone size: once
V gene: TRBV9
D gene: TRBD1
CDR3 protein: CASSVPQGANTEAFF
CDR3 DNA: TGTGCCAGCAGCGTCCCACAGGGGGCGAACACTGAAGCTTTCTTT

J gene: TRBJ2-1
clone size: once
V gene: TRBV7-7
D gene: TRBD2
CDR3 protein: CASSPGTSGITVF
CDR3 DNA: TGTGCCAGCAGCCCCGGGACTAGCGGGATCACGGTCTTC

J gene: TRBJ2-3
clone size: -
V gene: TRBV15
D gene: -
CDR3 protein: CATSTQRLARSDTQYF
CDR3 DNA: TGTGCCACCAGCACCCAAAGGCTAGCGAGGTCAGATACGCAGTATTTT

J gene: TRBJ2-7
clone size: medium-sized
V gene: TRBV7-2
D gene: TRBD2
CDR3 protein: CASSWSAGGSGEQYF
CDR3 DNA: TGTGCCAGCAGCTGGTCAGCGGGGGGGTCGGGGGAGCAGTACTTC

J gene: TRBJ1-1
clone size: -
V gene: TRBV30
D gene: -
CDR3 protein: CAWTRMNTEAFF
CDR3 DNA: TGTGCCTGGACCAGGATGAACACTGAAGCTTTCTTT

J gene: TRBJ2-7
clone size: once
V gene: TRBV28
D gene: -
CDR3 protein: CASREGPNEQYF
CDR3 DNA: TGTGCCAGCAGGGAGGGCCCCAACGAGCAGTACTTC

J gene: TRBJ1-2
clone size: -
V gene: TRBV4-2
D gene: -
CDR3 protein: CASSQDWRASNYGYTF
CDR3 DNA: TGTGCCAGCAGCCAAGATTGGAGGGCATCAAACTATGGCTACACCTTC